The clone carrying this TCR beta chain is categorized as medium-sized. Its antigen is not identified. Amplification of the TCR beta CDR3 (from genomic DNA) was done by two-round multiplex PCR. Every TRBV and TRBJ gene had its own specific primer in first-round PCR. One entry per CDR3 protein, called by TCRdb with MiXCR from the multiplex PCR reads. The sample lists about 14,000 distinct CDR3 sequences, approximately 30% occurring once. This sample is drawn from a study of prognosis after radiotherapy for stage I lung cancer. Study-level results: The authors did not determine whether the expanded TCR clones were tumor-specific.

The CDR3 is 15 residues long. With V trimmed by 8 bases and J by 3 bases, 12 bases remained unmatched. The sequence came from a donor over 45 with non-small cell lung cancer. V gene TRBV12-3 or TRBV12-4 combines with J gene TRBJ2-7; 8 nucleotides match TRBD1. Specimen: PBMCs, collected before or after stereotactic body radiation therapy (not recorded which). DNA of the CDR3: TGTGCCAGCTCGGGGAGCTGGACAGGGAACTACGAGCAGTACTTC. It specifies CASSGSWTGNYEQYF.